This T cell receptor (beta chain) derives from a study of CD8 T cells in Susac syndrome. Study results and limitations: The relatively small number of individuals in the TCR sequencing and HLA analysis was acknowledged by the study.

With respect to this clonotype: Its antigen is not known.

Random hexamers served to reverse transcribe roughly 0.45 to 1 ug RNA. The immunoSEQ assay covered 54 Vbeta and 13 Jbeta segments for CDR3. Each CDR3 protein is one row after TCRdb ran MiXCR on the immunoSEQ multiplex PCR reads. The top ten hold about 0.091% of the sample, which has approximately 210,000 distinct CDR3 sequences, 95% seen once. CD8+ and CD4+ T cells taken from blood had their TCR beta sequenced. TEMRA cells were FACS-enriched, unlike CD8+ and CD4+ T cells, which were negatively isolated. Trimming shortened V by 5 bases and J by 2 bases, and 15 bases separated the two germline ends. The CDR3 runs 15 residues.

The chain joins TRBV12-3 or TRBV12-4 to TRBJ1-2; the D gene is possibly TRBD1 (6 bases). This clonotype was sampled from a human donor with multiple sclerosis. The sample was CD4+ T cells from PBMCs. CDR3 sequence: CASSTAGTQNYGYTF. The CDR3, as DNA: TGTGCCAGCAGTACAGCCGGGACACAGAACTATGGCTACACCTTC.